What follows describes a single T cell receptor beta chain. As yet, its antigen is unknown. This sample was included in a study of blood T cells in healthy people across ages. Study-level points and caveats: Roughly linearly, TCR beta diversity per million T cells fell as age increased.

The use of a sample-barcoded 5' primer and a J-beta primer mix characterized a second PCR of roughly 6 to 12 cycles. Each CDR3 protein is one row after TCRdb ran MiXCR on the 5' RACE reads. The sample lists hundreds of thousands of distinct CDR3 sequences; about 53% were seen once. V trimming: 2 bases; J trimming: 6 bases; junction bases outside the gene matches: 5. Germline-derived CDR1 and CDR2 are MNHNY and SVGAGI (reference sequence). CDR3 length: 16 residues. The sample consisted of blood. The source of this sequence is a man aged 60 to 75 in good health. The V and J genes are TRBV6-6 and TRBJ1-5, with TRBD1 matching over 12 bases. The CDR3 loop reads CASSYPGTGGTQPQHF. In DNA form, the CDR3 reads TGTGCCAGCAGTTACCCAGGGACAGGGGGCACTCAGCCCCAGCATTTT.